One and the same sample provided the 18 T cell receptor beta chains below, sequenced in a study of T cells in Graves' hyperthyroidism and ophthalmopathy (dated by TCRdb to between 2017 and 2020). Library preparation employed multiplex PCR. Instrument on record: Illumina HiSeq 2000. TCR beta CDR3 regions were amplified from RNA transcripts. For the first round of RT-PCR on the TCR CDR3, the HTBI primer set was used together with the Qiagen OneStep RT-PCR kit. TCRdb reprocessed the public reads (quality trimming at Q25 with fastp, clone calling with MiXCR) and kept in-frame beta chains. CDR3 protein duplicates are merged, each entry listing the most common genes and DNA. The sample includes a few hundred thousand distinct CDR3 sequences, with 15% to 18% observed a single time. The ten largest account for 13% to 15% of the sample. The sequenced material came from blood. The receptors come from a young woman with Graves' hyperthyroidism.

This chain connects TRBV19 to TRBJ2-2; 8 nucleotides align to TRBD2. CDR1 is LNHDA and CDR2 is SQIVND in the germline V gene (reference sequence). The CDR3 spans 14 residues. The J segment lost 6 bases and the V segment lost 5 bases, leaving 5 bases of the junction unmatched. The CDR3 loop reads CASSVAGGPGELFF. Written as DNA, the CDR3 is TGTGCCAGTAGTGTGGCGGGAGGTCCCGGGGAGCTGTTTTTT.

This chain joins TRBV7-9 and TRBJ1-2; 12 nucleotides match TRBD1. The CDR3 totals 15 residues. Germline loops: CDR1 SEHNR, CDR2 FQNEAQ (reference sequence). J gave up 7 bases and V 5 bases, and 8 bases lay outside the gene matches. CDR3 amino acids: CASSIPGQGALGYTF. The CDR3 DNA reads TGTGCCAGCAGCATACCGGGACAGGGGGCGCTTGGCTACACCTTC.

The chain has TRBV7-8 and TRBJ2-3; a weak D match, TRBD2 (7 bases). CDR1 and CDR2 from the germline V gene are SGHVS and FQNEAQ. Trimming left V 1 base short and J 2 bases short, with 13 bases between. The CDR3 spans 16 residues. In DNA form, the CDR3 reads TGTGCCAGCAGCTTAGGGGGGGGGGGCAACACAGATACGCAGTATTTT. Encoded protein: CASSLGGGGNTDTQYF.

The chain is built from TRBV27 and TRBJ1-1; D not resolved. The CDR3 runs 14 residues. From germline, CDR1 is MNHEY and CDR2 SMNVEV (reference sequence). Trimming cost V 8 bases and J 0 bases, with 13 bases left between them. The CDR3 reads CASGSLQMNTEAFF. The CDR3 DNA sequence: TGTGCCAGCGGTTCCCTACAGATGAACACTGAAGCTTTCTTT.

This clonotype was observed many times. V is TRBV28 and J is TRBJ1-2, with 12 nucleotides matching TRBD1. Germline V CDR1 and CDR2: MDHEN, SYDVKM. Trimming removed 6 bases from V and 5 bases from J; junction bases left unmatched: 4. The CDR3 covers 14 residues. The CDR3 sequence: CASRGGQGAYGYTF. For the CDR3, the DNA is TGTGCCAGCAGAGGGGGACAGGGGGCTTATGGCTACACCTTC.

This clonotype appeared a few times. This CDR3 is CASSQETAGETQYF. For the CDR3, the DNA is TGCGCCAGCAGCCAAGAAACTGCGGGGGAGACCCAGTACTTC. The rearrangement uses TRBV4-1 and TRBJ2-5, with TRBD2 as a possible D gene (6 bases). V was trimmed by 0 bases and J by 5 bases, leaving 10 bases between them. Germline-derived CDR1 and CDR2 are MGHRA and YSYEKL. The CDR3 totals 14 residues.

Many counts were recorded for this clonotype. V usage is TRBV20-1 and J usage is TRBJ1-5, with D possibly TRBD1 on 5 matching bases. The germline V gene encodes CDR1 DFQATT and CDR2 SNEGSKA (reference sequence). Trimming removed 5 bases from V and 7 bases from J, with 15 bases in between. The CDR3 contains 13 residues. The CDR3, as DNA: TGCAGTGCTGCCCCTCGGGGGATGCAGCCCCAGCATTTT. Encoded protein: CSAAPRGMQPQHF.

The V gene is TRBV28, the J gene TRBJ1-1; 11 nucleotides line up with TRBD1. The CDR3 contains 15 residues. The J segment lost 4 bases and the V segment lost 1 base, leaving 2 bases of the junction unmatched. Germline V gives CDR1 MDHEN, CDR2 SYDVKM. CDR3 bases: TGTGCCAGCAGTTTATTCGGGACAGGGGGCACTGAAGCTTTCTTT. This translates into CASSLFGTGGTEAFF.

The chain employs TRBV5-1 and TRBJ2-7; weak D call: TRBD1 (6 bases). CDR3 size: 16 residues. CDR1 is SGHRS and CDR2 is YFSETQ in the germline V gene. The V end lost 1 base, the J end lost 3 bases, and 17 bases lay between the germline ends. The CDR3 nucleotides read TGCGCCAGCAGCTTGCAAGGGACATCTTACTTCTACGAGCAGTACTTC. Encoded protein: CASSLQGTSYFYEQYF.

This clonotype was detected ten times or more. The V and J genes are TRBV18 and TRBJ1-1, with D unclear. Germline loops: CDR1 KGHSH, CDR2 LQKENI. Trimming took off 1 base at V and 3 bases at J, with 3 bases between the two ends. The CDR3 loop spans 12 amino acids. CDR3 nucleotide sequence: TGTGCCAGCTCACCACTGGACACTGAAGCTTTCTTT. Its translation is CASSPLDTEAFF.

The table lists this clonotype with many counts. V is TRBV2 and J is TRBJ1-6, with no clear D. This CDR3 region has 13 residues. Trimming left V 10 bases short and J 10 bases short, with 17 bases between. Per germline, CDR1 SNHLY and CDR2 FYNNEI. CDR3 residues: CATRDEGSSPLHF. The CDR3 nucleotides are TGTGCCACCCGAGACGAGGGTTCCTCACCCCTCCACTTT.

This clonotype has a count of ten or more. The chain has TRBV12-3 or TRBV12-4 and TRBJ1-5, with 8 nucleotides matching TRBD1. The CDR3 is 15 residues long. J lost 11 bases, V lost 3 bases, and 12 bases had no gene match. CDR3 coding DNA: TGTGCCAGCAGTTTGTCCCGGGACAGGTTCAGGGCCCAGCATTTT. Translated: CASSLSRDRFRAQHF.

This chain connects TRBV9 to TRBJ2-7; D gene unclear. V was shortened by 4 bases and J by 2 bases, with 13 bases between the two germline ends. CDR3 size: 14 residues. The germline V gene has CDR1 SGDLS and CDR2 YYNGEE. CDR3 sequence (DNA): TGTGCCAGCAGCCCCCGACTCACGACCTACGAGCAGTACTTC. Translated, it gives CASSPRLTTYEQYF.

In this sample, this clonotype turned up many times. The CDR3 loop reads CASSPGTSIDEQFF. CDR3 coding DNA: TGTGCCAGCAGCCCCGGGACTAGCATCGATGAGCAGTTCTTC. The chain combines TRBV7-9 with TRBJ2-1; 9 nucleotides agree with TRBD2. Losses at the gene ends were 5 bases for V and 8 bases for J; bases not matched to a gene: 7. The germline CDR1 and CDR2 sequences are SEHNR and FQNEAQ (reference sequence). The CDR3 runs 14 residues.

On this clonotype: This clone may be a read error of a much larger clone one base away. The chain links TRBV18 to TRBJ2-3, with 9 bases aligning to TRBD1. The CDR3 extends over 14 amino acids. Germline V gene lookup returns CDR1 KGHSH and CDR2 LQKENI. Here the CDR3 DNA reads TGTGTCAGCTCATCTGGACAGGGGATCGATACGCAGTATTTT. This sequence encodes CVSSSGQGIDTQYF.

This clonotype appeared a few times. The V call is TRBV4-1, the J call TRBJ1-5; 7 bases are shared with TRBD1. The length of the CDR3 is 15 residues. Trimming cost V 5 bases and J 0 bases; bases outside gene matches: 4. Germline loops: CDR1 MGHRA, CDR2 YSYEKL. This CDR3 is CASSTTGSSNQPQHF. CDR3 in DNA: TGCGCCAGCAGCACGACAGGGAGTAGCAATCAGCCCCAGCATTTT.

This sequence joins TRBV13 and TRBJ2-1, with D tentatively TRBD1 or TRBD2 (5 bases each). The CDR3 length is 16 residues. Germline lookup yields CDR1 PRHDT and CDR2 FYEKMQ (reference sequence). Trimming shortened V by 5 bases and J by 0 bases, and 14 bases separated the two germline ends. CDR3 in DNA: TGTGCCAGCAGCCGGGGTGGGGGAAGCTCCTACAATGAGCAGTTCTTC. This encodes CASSRGGGSSYNEQFF.

This clonotype was picked up many times. V usage is TRBV20-1 and J usage is TRBJ2-7, with no clear D. There are 15 residues in the CDR3. V lost 0 bases to trimming and J lost 2 bases, with 14 bases between them. Germline V gene data show CDR1 as DFQATT and CDR2 as SNEGSKA (reference sequence). CDR3 region: CSARDQGAVPYEQYF. The CDR3 DNA reads as TGCAGTGCTAGAGATCAAGGTGCGGTACCCTACGAGCAGTACTTC.